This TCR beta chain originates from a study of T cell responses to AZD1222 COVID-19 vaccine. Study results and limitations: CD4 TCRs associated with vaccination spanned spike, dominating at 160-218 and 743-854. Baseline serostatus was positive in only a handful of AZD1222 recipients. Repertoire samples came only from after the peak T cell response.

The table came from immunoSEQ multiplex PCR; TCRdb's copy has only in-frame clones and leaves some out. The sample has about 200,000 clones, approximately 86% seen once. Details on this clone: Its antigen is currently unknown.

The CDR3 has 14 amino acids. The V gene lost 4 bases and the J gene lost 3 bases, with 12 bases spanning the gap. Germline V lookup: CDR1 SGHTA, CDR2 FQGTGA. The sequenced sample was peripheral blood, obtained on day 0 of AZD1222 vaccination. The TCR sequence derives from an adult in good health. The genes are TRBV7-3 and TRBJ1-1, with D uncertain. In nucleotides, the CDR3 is TGTGCCAGCAGCTCCGCGGACGGGTACACTGAAGCTTTCTTT. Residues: CASSSADGYTEAFF. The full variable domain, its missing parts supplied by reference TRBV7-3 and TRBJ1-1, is GAGVSQTPSNKVTEKGKYVELRCDPISGHTALYWYRQSLGQGPEFLIYFQGTGAADDSGLPNDRFFAVRPEGSVSTLKIQRTERGDSAVYLCASSSADGYTEAFFGQGTRLTVV.